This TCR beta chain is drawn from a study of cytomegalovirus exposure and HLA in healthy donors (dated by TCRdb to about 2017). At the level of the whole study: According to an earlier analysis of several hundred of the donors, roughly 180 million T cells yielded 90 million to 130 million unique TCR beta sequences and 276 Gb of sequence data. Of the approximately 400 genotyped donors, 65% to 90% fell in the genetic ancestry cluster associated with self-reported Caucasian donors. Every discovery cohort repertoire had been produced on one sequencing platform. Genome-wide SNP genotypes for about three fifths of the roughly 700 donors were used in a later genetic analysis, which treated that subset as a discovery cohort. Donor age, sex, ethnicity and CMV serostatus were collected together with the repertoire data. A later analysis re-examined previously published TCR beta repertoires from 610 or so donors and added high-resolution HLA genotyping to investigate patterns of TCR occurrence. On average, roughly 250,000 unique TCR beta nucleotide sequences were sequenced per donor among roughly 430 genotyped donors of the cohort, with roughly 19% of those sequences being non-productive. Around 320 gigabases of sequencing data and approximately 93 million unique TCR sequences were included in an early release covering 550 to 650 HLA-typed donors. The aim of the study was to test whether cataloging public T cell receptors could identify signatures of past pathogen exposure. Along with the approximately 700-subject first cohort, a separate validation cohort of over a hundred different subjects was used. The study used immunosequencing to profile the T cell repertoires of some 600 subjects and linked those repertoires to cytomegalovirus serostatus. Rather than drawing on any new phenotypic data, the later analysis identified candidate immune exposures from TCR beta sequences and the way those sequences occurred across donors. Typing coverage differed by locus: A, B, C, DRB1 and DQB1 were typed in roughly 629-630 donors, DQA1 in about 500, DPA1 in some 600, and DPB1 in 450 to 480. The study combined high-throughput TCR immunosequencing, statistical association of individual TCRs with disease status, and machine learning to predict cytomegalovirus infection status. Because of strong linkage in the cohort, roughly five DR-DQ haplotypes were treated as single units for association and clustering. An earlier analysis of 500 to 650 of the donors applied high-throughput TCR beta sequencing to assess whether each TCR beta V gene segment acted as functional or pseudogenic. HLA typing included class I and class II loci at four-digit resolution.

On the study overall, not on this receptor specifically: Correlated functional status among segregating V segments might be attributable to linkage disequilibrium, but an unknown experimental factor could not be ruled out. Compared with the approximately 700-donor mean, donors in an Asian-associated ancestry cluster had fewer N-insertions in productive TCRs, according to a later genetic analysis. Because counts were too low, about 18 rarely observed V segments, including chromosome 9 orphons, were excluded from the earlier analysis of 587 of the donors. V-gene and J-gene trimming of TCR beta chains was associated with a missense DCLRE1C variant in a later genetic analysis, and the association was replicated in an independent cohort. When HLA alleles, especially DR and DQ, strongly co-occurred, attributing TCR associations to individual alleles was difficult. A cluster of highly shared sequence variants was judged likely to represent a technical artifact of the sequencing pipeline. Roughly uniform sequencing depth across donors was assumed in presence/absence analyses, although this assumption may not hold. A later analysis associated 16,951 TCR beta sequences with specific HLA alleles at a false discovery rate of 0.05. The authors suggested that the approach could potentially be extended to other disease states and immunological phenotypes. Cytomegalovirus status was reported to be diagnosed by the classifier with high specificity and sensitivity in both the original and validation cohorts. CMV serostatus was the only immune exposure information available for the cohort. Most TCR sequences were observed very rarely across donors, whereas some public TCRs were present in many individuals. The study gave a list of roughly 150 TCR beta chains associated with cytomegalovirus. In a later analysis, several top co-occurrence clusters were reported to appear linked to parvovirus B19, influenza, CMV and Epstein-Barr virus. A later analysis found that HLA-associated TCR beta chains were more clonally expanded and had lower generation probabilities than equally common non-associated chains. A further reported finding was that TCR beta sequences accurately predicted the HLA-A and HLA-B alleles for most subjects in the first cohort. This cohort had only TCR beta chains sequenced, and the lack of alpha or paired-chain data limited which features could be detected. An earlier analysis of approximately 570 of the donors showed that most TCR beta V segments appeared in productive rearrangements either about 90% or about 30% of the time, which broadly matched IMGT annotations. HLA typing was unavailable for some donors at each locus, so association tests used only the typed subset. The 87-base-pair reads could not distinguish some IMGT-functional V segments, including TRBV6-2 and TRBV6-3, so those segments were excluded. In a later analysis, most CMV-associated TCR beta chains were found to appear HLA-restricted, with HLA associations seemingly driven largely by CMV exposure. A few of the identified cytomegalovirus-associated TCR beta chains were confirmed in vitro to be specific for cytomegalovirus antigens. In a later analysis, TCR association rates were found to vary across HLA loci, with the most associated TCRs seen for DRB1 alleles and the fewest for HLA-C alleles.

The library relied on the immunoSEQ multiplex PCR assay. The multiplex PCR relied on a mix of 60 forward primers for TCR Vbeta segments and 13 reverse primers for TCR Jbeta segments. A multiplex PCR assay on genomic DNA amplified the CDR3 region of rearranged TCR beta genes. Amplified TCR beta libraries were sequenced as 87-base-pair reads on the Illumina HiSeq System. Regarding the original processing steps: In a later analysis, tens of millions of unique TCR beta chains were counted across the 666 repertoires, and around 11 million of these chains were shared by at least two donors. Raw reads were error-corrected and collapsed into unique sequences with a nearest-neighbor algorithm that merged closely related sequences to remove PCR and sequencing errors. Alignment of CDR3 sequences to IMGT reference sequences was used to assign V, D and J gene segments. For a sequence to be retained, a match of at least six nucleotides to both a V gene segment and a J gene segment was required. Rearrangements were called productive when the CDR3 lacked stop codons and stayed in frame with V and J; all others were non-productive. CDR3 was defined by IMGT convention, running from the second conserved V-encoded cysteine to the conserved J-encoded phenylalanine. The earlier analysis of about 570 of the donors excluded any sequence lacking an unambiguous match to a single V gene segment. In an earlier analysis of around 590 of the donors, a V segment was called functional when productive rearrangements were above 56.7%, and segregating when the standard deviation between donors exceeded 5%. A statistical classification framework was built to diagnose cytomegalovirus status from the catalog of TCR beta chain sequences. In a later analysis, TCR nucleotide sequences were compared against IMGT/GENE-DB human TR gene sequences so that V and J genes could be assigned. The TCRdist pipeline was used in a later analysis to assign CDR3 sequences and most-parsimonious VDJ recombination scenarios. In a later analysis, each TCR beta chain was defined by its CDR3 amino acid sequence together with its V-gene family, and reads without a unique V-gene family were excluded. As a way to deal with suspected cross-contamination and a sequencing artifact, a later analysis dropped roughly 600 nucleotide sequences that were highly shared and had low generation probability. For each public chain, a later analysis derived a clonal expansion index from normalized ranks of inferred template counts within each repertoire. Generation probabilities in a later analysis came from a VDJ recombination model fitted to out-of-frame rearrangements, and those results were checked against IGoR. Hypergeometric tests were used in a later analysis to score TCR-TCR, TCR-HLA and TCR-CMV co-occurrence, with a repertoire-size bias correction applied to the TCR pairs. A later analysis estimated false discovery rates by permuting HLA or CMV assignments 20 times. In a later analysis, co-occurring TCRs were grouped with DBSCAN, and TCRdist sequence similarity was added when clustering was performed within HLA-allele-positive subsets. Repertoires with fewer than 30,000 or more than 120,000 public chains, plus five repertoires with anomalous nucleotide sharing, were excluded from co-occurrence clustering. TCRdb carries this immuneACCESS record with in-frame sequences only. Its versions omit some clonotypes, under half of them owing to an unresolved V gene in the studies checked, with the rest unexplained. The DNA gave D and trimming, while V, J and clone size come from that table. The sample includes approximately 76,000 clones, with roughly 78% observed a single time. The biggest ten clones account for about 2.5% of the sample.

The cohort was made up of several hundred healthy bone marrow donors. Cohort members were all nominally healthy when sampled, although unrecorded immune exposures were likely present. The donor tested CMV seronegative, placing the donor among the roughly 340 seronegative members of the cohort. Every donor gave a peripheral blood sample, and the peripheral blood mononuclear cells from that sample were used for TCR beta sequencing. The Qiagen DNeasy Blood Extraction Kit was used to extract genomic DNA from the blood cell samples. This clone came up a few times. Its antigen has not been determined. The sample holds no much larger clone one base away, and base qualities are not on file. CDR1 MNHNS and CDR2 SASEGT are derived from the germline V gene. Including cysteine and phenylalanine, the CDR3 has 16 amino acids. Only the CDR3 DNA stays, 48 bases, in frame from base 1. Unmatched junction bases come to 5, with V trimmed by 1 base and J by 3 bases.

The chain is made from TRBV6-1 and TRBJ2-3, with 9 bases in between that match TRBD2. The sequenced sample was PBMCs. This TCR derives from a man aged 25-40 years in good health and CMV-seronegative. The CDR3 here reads CASSEGAGGSTDTQYF. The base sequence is TGTGCCAGCAGTGAAGGGGCGGGAGGGAGTACAGATACGCAGTATTTT.